Below are 23 T cell receptor beta chains sequenced from a single sample in a study of OX40 agonist ivuxolimab in advanced cancers. Produced via immunoSEQ multiplex PCR; TCRdb's table is partial and in-frame only. The sample has roughly 30,000 clones, around 82% seen once. Source: CD4+ or CD8+ T cells sorted from blood, taken in a trial of the OX40 agonist ivuxolimab. The receptor source for this set is an adult with an advanced solid tumor such as melanoma, head and neck, liver or kidney cancer.

The rearrangement uses TRBV11-2 and TRBJ2-7; D possibly corresponds to TRBD1 (6 bases). The germline V gene has CDR1 SGHAT and CDR2 FQNNGV. V shed 3 bases and J shed 2 bases, with 14 bases lying between them. This CDR3 has 15 residues. In DNA, the CDR3 is TGTGCCAGCAGCTTCCAACAGGGACCTACCTACGAGCAGTACTTC. This codes for CASSFQQGPTYEQYF.

The rearrangement joins TRBV27 to TRBJ1-1; D unclear. Germline V gene data show CDR1 as MNHEY and CDR2 as SMNVEV (reference sequence). Trimming shortened V by 4 bases and J by 3 bases, and 6 bases separated the two germline ends. The length of the CDR3 is 12 residues. CDR3 residues: CASSSYHTEAFF. The CDR3 DNA is TGTGCCAGCAGTTCGTACCACACTGAAGCTTTCTTT.

This chain uses TRBV11-2 with TRBJ2-7; TRBD2 matches 9 bases. CDR3 length equals 16 residues. The germline CDR1 and CDR2 sequences are SGHAT and FQNNGV. J was trimmed by 2 bases and V by 1 base; bases with no gene match: 6. The CDR3 protein is CASSLGLAGPTYEQYF. CDR3 DNA: TGTGCCAGCAGCTTAGGGCTAGCGGGGCCGACCTACGAGCAGTACTTC.

V is TRBV7-2 and J is TRBJ2-7; D is undetermined. CDR3 length: 14 residues. Germline V gene sequence: CDR1 SGHTA, CDR2 FQGNSA. Trimming took 2 bases from V and 2 from J, leaving 10 bases between them. In DNA, the CDR3 is TGTGCCAGCAGCTTATTCGACGGTCCCTACGAGCAGTACTTC. Translated: CASSLFDGPYEQYF.

The genes are TRBV5-1 and TRBJ2-7; TRBD2 aligns across 9 bases. CDR1 is SGHRS and CDR2 is YFSETQ in the germline V gene. Unmatched junction bases numbered 5, after V lost 2 bases and J lost 2 bases. There are 15 residues in the CDR3. CDR3 DNA: TGCGCCAGCAGCTTATCTAGCGGGACCACCTACGAGCAGTACTTC. This sequence encodes CASSLSSGTTYEQYF. The variable domain in full, with the rest retrieved from reference TRBV5-1 and TRBJ2-7, is KAGVTQTPRYLIKTRGQQVTLSCSPISGHRSVSWYQQTPGQGLQFLFEYFSETQRNKGNFPGRFSGRQFSNSRSEMNVSTLELGDSALYLCASSLSSGTTYEQYFGPGTRLTVT.

The chain employs TRBV9 and TRBJ1-5; no clear D. The germline V and J ends were trimmed by 0 bases and 0 bases, with 7 bases remaining between them. This CDR3 has 15 amino acids. Germline CDR1 and CDR2: SGDLS and YYNGEE. DNA for the CDR3: TGTGCCAGCAGCGTAGGAGGGTATAGCAATCAGCCCCAGCATTTT. Translation: CASSVGGYSNQPQHF. The variable domain in full, completed from reference TRBV9 and TRBJ1-5, reads DSGVTQTPKHLITATGQRVTLRCSPRSGDLSVYWYQQSLDQGLQFLIQYYNGEERAKGNILERFSAQQFPDLHSELNLSSLELGDSALYFCASSVGGYSNQPQHFGDGTRLSIL.

This clone showed up just a few times. The chain is built from TRBV7-8 and TRBJ1-5; unclear D gene. The CDR3 contains 13 residues. Trimming took off 3 bases at V and 2 bases at J, with 5 bases between the two ends. In germline, CDR1 is SGHVS, CDR2 FQNEAQ. The CDR3 region has the DNA TGTGCCAGCAGCTTTTTGGGCAATCAGCCCCAGCATTTT. Translating it yields CASSFLGNQPQHF.

The CDR3 DNA reads as TGCAGCGTTGAAGATCTACGGCAGGGAGGATACAATGAGCAGTTCTTC. This sequence encodes CSVEDLRQGGYNEQFF. V gene TRBV29-1 combines with J gene TRBJ2-1; D possibly corresponds to TRBD2 (6 bases). Germline loops: CDR1 SQVTM, CDR2 ANQGSEA. This CDR3 comprises 16 residues. Between the trimmed V and J ends, which lost 0 bases and 4 bases, there was a span of 16 bases.

The genes are TRBV28 and TRBJ1-4, with 7 nucleotides matching TRBD1. V gave up 2 bases and J gave up 7 bases; unmatched junction bases: 10. The CDR3 spans 16 residues. Germline lookup yields CDR1 MDHEN and CDR2 SYDVKM. In nucleotides, the CDR3 is TGTGCCAGCAGTTTAGGCAGGGGGGTTTACGGTGAAAAACTGTTTTTT. It yields the protein CASSLGRGVYGEKLFF.

The chain couples TRBV5-4 to TRBJ2-4; D call uncertain. CDR1 and CDR2 (germline): SGHNT, YYREEE (reference sequence). The CDR3 has 18 residues. Deletions cut 0 bases from V and 1 base from J, with 17 bases between. Here the CDR3 DNA reads TGTGCCAGCAGCTTGGGGTATTCGAGTGCCGAGGCCAAAAACATTCAGTACTTC. It translates to CASSLGYSSAEAKNIQYF.

V usage is TRBV5-6 and J usage is TRBJ1-4; no firm D call. In germline, CDR1 is SGHDT, CDR2 YYEEEE. This CDR3 spans 14 amino acids. The V end lost 0 bases, the J end lost 5 bases, and 8 bases lay between the germline ends. CDR3 sequence: CASSLGTINEKLFF. In nucleotides, the CDR3 is TGTGCCAGCAGCTTGGGAACGATAAATGAAAAACTGTTTTTT.

This clone was counted a few times. The J gene is TRBJ1-2, the V gene TRBV6-1; the D gene is possibly TRBD1 (5 bases). Germline V gene sequence: CDR1 MNHNS, CDR2 SASEGT. The CDR3 is 15 residues long. V lost 2 bases, J lost 4 bases, and 14 bases lay in between. The CDR3 region has the DNA TGTGCCAGCAGTGAATTAGGACAACAAGCCTATGGCTACACCTTC. It is translated as CASSELGQQAYGYTF.

The CDR3 is CASSRAWDGGTGELFF. The DNA for the CDR3 is TGCGCCAGCAGCCGCGCCTGGGATGGGGGGACCGGGGAGCTGTTTTTT. This chain connects TRBV4-1 to TRBJ2-2; D possibly corresponds to TRBD2 (6 bases). V was clipped by 4 bases and J by 5 bases, with 17 bases between them. This CDR3 has 16 amino acids. The germline V gene encodes CDR1 MGHRA and CDR2 YSYEKL.

CDR3 nucleotides: TGTGCCAGTAGTATAGCCCTCCGGACCACCTACGAGCAGTACTTC. Amino acid sequence: CASSIALRTTYEQYF. This chain links TRBV19 with TRBJ2-7; D gene uncertain. This CDR3 is 15 amino acids long. From germline, CDR1 is LNHDA and CDR2 SQIVND (reference sequence). Trimming stripped 1 base from V and 2 bases from J, with 12 bases between.

This clone appeared once. Written as DNA, the CDR3 is TGTGCTAGTGGTCCCCCCTTCGGCGCGGAAGACAATGAGCAGTTCTTC. Protein product: CASGPPFGAEDNEQFF. The V gene is TRBV12-5, the J gene TRBJ2-1; the D is unclear. Trimming pared 5 bases from V and 5 bases from J, leaving 19 bases between. Germline assignment: CDR1 LGHNT and CDR2 FRNRAP. This CDR3 is 16 amino acids long.

The V call is TRBV2, the J call TRBJ1-5; possibly TRBD1 for D (5 bases). The CDR3 consists of 15 residues. Germline CDR1 is SNHLY and CDR2 is FYNNEI. Trimming cost V 8 bases and J 4 bases, with 18 bases left between them. CDR3 sequence (DNA): TGTGCCAGCGGGGGGGGGAGTAGTGGGAATCAGCCCCAGCATTTT. Translating it yields CASGGGSSGNQPQHF.

The V and J genes are TRBV30 and TRBJ2-1; D may be TRBD1 (6 bases). V was cut by 3 bases and J by 10 bases, with 10 bases left in between. This CDR3 region has 11 residues. Germline V gene lookup returns CDR1 GTSNPN and CDR2 SVGIG (reference sequence). CDR3 DNA: TGTGCCTGGAGGGTTGGGGGCGAGCAGTTCTTC. This encodes CAWRVGGEQFF. Full variable domain (rest looked up from reference TRBV30 and TRBJ2-1): SQTIHQWPATLVQPVGSPLSLECTVEGTSNPNLYWYRQAAGRGLQLLFYSVGIGQISSEVPQNLSASRPQDRQFILSSKKLLLSDSGFYLCAWRVGGEQFFGPGTRLTVL.

V gene TRBV21-1 combines with J gene TRBJ2-3; the table's D call, TRBD2, was not checked against the DNA. TRBV21-1 is a pseudogene locus. CDR3 size: 17 residues. The CDR3 sequence is CASSPMGLAARTDTQYF. DNA for the CDR3: TGTGCCAGCAGCCCCATGGGACTAGCGGCGCGCACAGATACGCAGTATTTT.

This chain connects TRBV5-6 to TRBJ2-5; weak D call: TRBD1 (5 bases). Trimming removed 0 bases at V and 2 bases at J, with 8 bases between. This CDR3 is built from 14 residues. Germline V CDR1 and CDR2: SGHDT, YYEEEE. The CDR3 DNA reads as TGTGCCAGCAGCTTGGCTGCAGGGCAAGAGACCCAGTACTTC. Its translation is CASSLAAGQETQYF.

By share, this clone counts as medium-sized. J is TRBJ1-2 and V is TRBV7-9, with a tentative D call TRBD1 (6 bases). The CDR3 sequence is 14 residues long. Germline V gives CDR1 SEHNR, CDR2 FQNEAQ (reference sequence). V was cut by 6 bases and J by 7 bases, with 18 bases left in between. CDR3 amino acids: CASRYDTGTSGYTF. The DNA for the CDR3 is TGTGCCAGCAGGTATGATACAGGGACGTCTGGCTACACCTTC.

Worth noting for this clone: This same CDR3 is encoded by further DNA sequences in the sample. The chain couples TRBV5-1 to TRBJ1-1; unclear D gene. Germline assignment: CDR1 SGHRS and CDR2 YFSETQ. The CDR3 is 15 amino acids. V lost 4 bases to trimming and J lost 0 bases, with 13 bases between them. The CDR3 DNA sequence: TGCGCCAGCAGCCCTGGGCGTGGGGTGAACACTGAAGCTTTCTTT. Protein sequence: CASSPGRGVNTEAFF.

V gene TRBV30 combines with J gene TRBJ2-2, with 7 bases aligning to TRBD2. This CDR3 spans 14 amino acids. Unmatched junction bases numbered 6, after V lost 4 bases and J lost 4 bases. In germline, CDR1 is GTSNPN, CDR2 SVGIG (reference sequence). CDR3 in amino acids: CAWTQGEGTGELFF. The CDR3 nucleotides read TGTGCCTGGACTCAAGGGGAGGGCACCGGGGAGCTGTTTTTT.

This chain joins TRBV7-9 and TRBJ1-1; D is undetermined. V lost 5 bases and J 5 bases, leaving 15 bases between the germline ends. The CDR3 length is 14 residues. CDR1 is SEHNR and CDR2 is FQNEAQ in the germline V gene (reference sequence). CDR3 sequence reads: CASSTRERPTEAFF. CDR3 in DNA: TGTGCCAGCAGCACGAGAGAACGACCGACTGAAGCTTTCTTT.